This TCR beta chain was captured in a study of human T cells and chemical hapten exposure. Findings of the study overall: With patch test score, the counts of PT1 expanded TCRs showed a positive correlation.

How the authors handled the data: Sample TCR totals centred on a median of approximately 96,000, ranging about 20,000 to 750,000. One entry per CDR3 protein, called by TCRdb with MiXCR from the RACE reads. The V and J calls were not made by the authors but by TCRdb's processing. The sample carries around 340,000 distinct CDR3 sequences, roughly 6.9% recorded once. Time point: patch test 1, 2 weeks after DPC sensitization. The treatment here: therapeutic diphenylcyclopropenone sensitization with weekly scalp DPC. Those who donated were patients with alopecia, 18 to 70 years of age, and suitable for DPC. Turning to this clonotype: Antigen unknown.

Looked up from germline, CDR1 is SGHRS and CDR2 is YFSETQ. The junction had 6 bases not matched to a gene; V was cut back by 3 bases and J by 2 bases. The length of the CDR3 is 15 residues. The sequence was collected from a woman aged 18-29 years with alopecia areata. Some clones in this sample may be carry-over from other donors' samples. This chain uses TRBV5-1 with TRBJ1-2; 8 bases line up with TRBD1. The specimen comprised whole blood, sampled in connection with sensitization to the hapten diphenylcyclopropenone (DPC). Written as DNA, the CDR3 is TGCGCCAGCAGCTACGCGGACAGGGAAAACTATGGCTACACCTTC. Protein: CASSYADRENYGYTF.